The source of this T cell receptor (beta chain) is a study of T cell clones after liver transplantation. Profiling relied on immunoSEQ multiplex PCR, and the TCRdb table lists in-frame clones only, not all of them. This sample yields roughly 100,000 clones, of which 82% are seen a single time; around 0.94% belongs to the top ten. Sequenced material: CD4+ T cells from blood, taken before liver transplant. The clonotype was recovered from a human donor who received a liver transplant.

The DNA of the CDR3 is TGCGCCAGCAGTCAACCCAGGGGGGGGACAGGGCCCCGAGGGGACAATGAGCAGTTCTTC. This sequence encodes CASSQPRGGTGPRGDNEQFF. The rearrangement links TRBV23-1 to TRBJ2-1; TRBD1 agrees at 9 bases. TRBV23-1 is marked as an open reading frame, function uncertain. J was trimmed by 5 bases and V by 2 bases; bases with no gene match: 19. The length of the CDR3 is 20 residues.